This is a list of T cell receptor beta chains from one sample in a study of blood T cell dynamics during melanoma immunotherapy. TCRdb's copy holds only in-frame clones and misses some; the assay was immunoSEQ multiplex PCR. The sample has 15,000 or so clones, 70% to 85% seen once; the top ten hold about 8.4%. The sequenced sample was blood, obtained from a patient treated with checkpoint blockade. The receptors here all came from a human donor with melanoma. CDR3s include the opening cysteine and the closing phenylalanine or tryptophan.

v_call	cdr3_length	j_call	cdr3_aa
TRBV5-4	15	TRBJ2-5	CASSFSEIGHVTQYF
TRBV28	14	TRBJ1-3	CAYKPALSGNTIYF
TRBV19	12	TRBJ2-1	CASSDGYNEQFF
TRBV21-1	14	TRBJ1-5	CASTGGQLGQPQHF
TRBV2	13	TRBJ1-5	CARGPGSNQPQHF
TRBV5-1	15	TRBJ2-1	CASSLDTGFYNEQFF
TRBV7-2	14	TRBJ1-5	CASSAGHRGQPQHF
TRBV10-2	12	TRBJ1-1	CASSDGGTEAFF
TRBV14	15	TRBJ2-5	CASSQFLAGRETQYF
TRBV6-5	13	TRBJ2-1	CASNPPGGNEQFF
TRBV11-2	16	TRBJ2-3	CASSKIRTGGTDTQYF
TRBV4-2	17	TRBJ2-3	CASSLTGLAGDRDTQYF
TRBV29-1	14	TRBJ2-7	CSVDGLAGAYEQYF
TRBV5-6	15	TRBJ1-5	CASSLFDRDNQPQHF
TRBV9	17	TRBJ2-2	CASSVDVVGEYTGELFF
TRBV7-3	15	TRBJ2-1	CASSQSGTGYNEQFF
TRBV15	13	TRBJ2-7	CANDPDTIYEQYF
TRBV19	15	TRBJ2-7	CASSQKTGGRDEQYF
TRBV5-5	18	TRBJ1-6	CASSQRQGESSYNSPLHF
TRBV27	15	TRBJ2-1	CASSPSRDVYNEQFF
TRBV6-5	14	TRBJ2-7	CASSYTGDGYEQYF
TRBV19	13	TRBJ2-7	CASSIERGYEQYF
TRBV15	14	TRBJ2-5	CATAQGAGKETQYF
TRBV7-2	15	TRBJ2-5	CASSLDRGVQETQYF